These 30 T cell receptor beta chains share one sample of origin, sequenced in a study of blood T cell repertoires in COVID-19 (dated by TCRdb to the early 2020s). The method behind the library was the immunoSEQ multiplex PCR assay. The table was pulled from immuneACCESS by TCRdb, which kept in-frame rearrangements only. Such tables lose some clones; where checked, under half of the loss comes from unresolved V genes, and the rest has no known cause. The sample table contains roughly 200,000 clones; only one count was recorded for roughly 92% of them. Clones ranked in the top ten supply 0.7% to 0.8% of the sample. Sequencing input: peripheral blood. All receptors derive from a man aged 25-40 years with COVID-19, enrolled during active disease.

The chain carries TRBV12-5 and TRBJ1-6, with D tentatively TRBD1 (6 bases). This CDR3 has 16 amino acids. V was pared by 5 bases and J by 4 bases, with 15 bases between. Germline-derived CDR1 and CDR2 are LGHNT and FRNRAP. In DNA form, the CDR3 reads TGTGCTAGTGGTCCCACAGGGCCGGGGTATAATTCACCCCTCCACTTT. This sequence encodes CASGPTGPGYNSPLHF.

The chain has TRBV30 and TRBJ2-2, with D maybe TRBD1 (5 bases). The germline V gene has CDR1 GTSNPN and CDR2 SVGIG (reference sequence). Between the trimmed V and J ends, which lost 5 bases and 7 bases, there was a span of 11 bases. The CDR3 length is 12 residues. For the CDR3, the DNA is TGTGCCTGGTTACCTCAGGGCGGGGAGCTGTTTTTT. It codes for CAWLPQGGELFF.

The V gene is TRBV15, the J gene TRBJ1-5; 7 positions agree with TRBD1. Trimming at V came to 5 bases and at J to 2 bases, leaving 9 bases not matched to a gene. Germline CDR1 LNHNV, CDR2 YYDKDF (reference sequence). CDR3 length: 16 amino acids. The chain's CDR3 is CATSPSTGDGNQPQHF. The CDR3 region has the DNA TGTGCCACCAGCCCGTCAACAGGGGACGGCAATCAGCCCCAGCATTTT. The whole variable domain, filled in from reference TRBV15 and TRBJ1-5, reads DAMVIQNPRYQVTQFGKPVTLSCSQTLNHNVMYWYQQKSSQAPKLLFHYYDKDFNNEADTPDNFQSRRPNTSFCFLDIRSPGLGDTAMYLCATSPSTGDGNQPQHFGDGTRLSIL.

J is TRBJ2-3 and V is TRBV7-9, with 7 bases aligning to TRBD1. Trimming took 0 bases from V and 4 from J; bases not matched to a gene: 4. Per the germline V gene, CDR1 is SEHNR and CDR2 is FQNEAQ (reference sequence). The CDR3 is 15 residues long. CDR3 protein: CASSLAGQAPDTQYF. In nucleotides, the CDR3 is TGTGCCAGCAGCTTAGCTGGACAGGCCCCAGATACGCAGTATTTT.

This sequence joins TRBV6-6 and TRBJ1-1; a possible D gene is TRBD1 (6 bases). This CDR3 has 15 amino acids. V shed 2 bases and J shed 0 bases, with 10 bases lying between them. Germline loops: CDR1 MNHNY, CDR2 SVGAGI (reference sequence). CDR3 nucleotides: TGTGCCAGCAGTTACCCAGGGGTGATGAACACTGAAGCTTTCTTT. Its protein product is CASSYPGVMNTEAFF.

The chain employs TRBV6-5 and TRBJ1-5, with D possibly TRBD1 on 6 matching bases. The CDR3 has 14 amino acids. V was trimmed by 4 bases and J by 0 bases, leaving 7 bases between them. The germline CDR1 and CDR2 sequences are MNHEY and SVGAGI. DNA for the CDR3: TGTGCCAGCAGTTTAGGGGGTAGCAATCAGCCCCAGCATTTT. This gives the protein CASSLGGSNQPQHF.

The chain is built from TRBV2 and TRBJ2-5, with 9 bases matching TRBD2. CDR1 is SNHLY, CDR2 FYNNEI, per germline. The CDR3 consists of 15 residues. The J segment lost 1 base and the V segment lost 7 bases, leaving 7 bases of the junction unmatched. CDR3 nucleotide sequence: TGTGCCAGCACCGCGGGGGGGAATAGCCAAGAGACCCAGTACTTC. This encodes CASTAGGNSQETQYF.

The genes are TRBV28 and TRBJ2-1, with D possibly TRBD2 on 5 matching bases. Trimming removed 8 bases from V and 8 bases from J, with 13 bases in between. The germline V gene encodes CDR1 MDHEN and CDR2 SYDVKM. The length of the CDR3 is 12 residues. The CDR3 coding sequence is TGTGCCAGCGGAGAGGGCGAGGATGAGCAGTTCTTC. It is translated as CASGEGEDEQFF. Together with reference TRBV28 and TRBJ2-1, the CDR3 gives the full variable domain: DVKVTQSSRYLVKRTGEKVFLECVQDMDHENMFWYRQDPGLGLRLIYFSYDVKMKEKGDIPEGYSVSREKKERFSLILESASTNQTSMYLCASGEGEDEQFFGPGTRLTVL.

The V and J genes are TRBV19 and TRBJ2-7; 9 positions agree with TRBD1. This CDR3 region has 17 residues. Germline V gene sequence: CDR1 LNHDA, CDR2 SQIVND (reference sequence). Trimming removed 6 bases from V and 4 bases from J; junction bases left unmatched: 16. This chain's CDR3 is CASRGGTGTGSTYEQYF. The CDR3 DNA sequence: TGTGCCAGTAGAGGAGGAACAGGGACAGGGAGTACATACGAGCAGTACTTC. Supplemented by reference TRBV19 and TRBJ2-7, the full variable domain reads DGGITQSPKYLFRKEGQNVTLSCEQNLNHDAMYWYRQDPGQGLRLIYYSQIVNDFQKGDIAEGYSVSREKKESFPLTVTSAQKNPTAFYLCASRGGTGTGSTYEQYFGPGTRLTVT.

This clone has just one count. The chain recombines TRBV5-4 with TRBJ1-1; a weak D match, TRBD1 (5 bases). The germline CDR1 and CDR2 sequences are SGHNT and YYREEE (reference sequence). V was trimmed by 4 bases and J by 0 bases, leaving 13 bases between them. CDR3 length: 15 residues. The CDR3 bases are TGTGCCAGCAGCGGCTTACAGGATCTGAACACTGAAGCTTTCTTT. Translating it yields CASSGLQDLNTEAFF.

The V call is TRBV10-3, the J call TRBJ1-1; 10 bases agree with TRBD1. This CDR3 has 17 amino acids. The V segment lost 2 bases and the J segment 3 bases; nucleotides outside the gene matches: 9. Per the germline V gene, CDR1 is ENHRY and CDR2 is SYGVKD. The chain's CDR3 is CAISEDRGRSEHTEAFF. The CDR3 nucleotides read TGTGCCATCAGTGAGGACAGGGGGCGGTCAGAGCACACTGAAGCTTTCTTT.

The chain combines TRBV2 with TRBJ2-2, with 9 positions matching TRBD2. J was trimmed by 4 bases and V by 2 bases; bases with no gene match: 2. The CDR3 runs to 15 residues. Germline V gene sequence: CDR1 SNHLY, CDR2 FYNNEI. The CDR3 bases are TGTGCCAGCAGTGAACTTAGCGGGGGCACCGGGGAGCTGTTTTTT. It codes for CASSELSGGTGELFF.

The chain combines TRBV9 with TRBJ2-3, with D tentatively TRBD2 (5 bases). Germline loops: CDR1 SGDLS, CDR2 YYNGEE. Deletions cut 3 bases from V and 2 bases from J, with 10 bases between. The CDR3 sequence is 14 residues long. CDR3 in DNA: TGTGCCAGCAGCGGAGGGAAATACACAGATACGCAGTATTTT. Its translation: CASSGGKYTDTQYF.

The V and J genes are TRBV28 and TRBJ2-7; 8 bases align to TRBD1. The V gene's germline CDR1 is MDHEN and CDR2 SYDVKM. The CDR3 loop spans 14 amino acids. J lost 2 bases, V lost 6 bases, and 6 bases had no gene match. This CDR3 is CASRRQGKAYEQYF. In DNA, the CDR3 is TGTGCCAGCAGGAGACAGGGGAAGGCCTACGAGCAGTACTTC.

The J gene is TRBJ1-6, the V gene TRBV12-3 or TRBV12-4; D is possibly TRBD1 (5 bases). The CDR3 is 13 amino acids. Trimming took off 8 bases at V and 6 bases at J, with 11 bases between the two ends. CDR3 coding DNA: TGTGCCAGCTCGGACATAGCTAATTCACCCCTCCACTTT. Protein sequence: CASSDIANSPLHF.

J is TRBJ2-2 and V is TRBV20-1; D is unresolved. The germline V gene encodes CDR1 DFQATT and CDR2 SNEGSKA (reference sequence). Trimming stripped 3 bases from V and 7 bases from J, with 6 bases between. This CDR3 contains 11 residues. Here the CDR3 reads CSARAVGELFF. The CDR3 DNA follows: TGCAGTGCTAGGGCGGTCGGGGAGCTGTTTTTT.

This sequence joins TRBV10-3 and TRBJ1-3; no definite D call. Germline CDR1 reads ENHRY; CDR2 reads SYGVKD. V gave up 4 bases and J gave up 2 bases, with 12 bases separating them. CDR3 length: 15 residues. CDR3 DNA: TGTGCCATCAGTGTTAATGGGCCGACTGGAAACACCATATATTTT. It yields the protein CAISVNGPTGNTIYF.

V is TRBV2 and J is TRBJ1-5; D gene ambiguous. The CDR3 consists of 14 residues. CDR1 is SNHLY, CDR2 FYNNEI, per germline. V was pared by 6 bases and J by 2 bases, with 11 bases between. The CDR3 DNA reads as TGTGCCAGCAGCGCGGTTATTGGCAATCAGCCCCAGCATTTT. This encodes CASSAVIGNQPQHF.

CDR3 loop: CASSVGTGRNQPQHF. The CDR3 DNA sequence: TGCGCCAGCAGCGTCGGGACAGGCAGGAATCAGCCCCAGCATTTT. V is TRBV5-1 and J is TRBJ1-5; 8 bases are a match to TRBD1. The germline gives CDR1 SGHRS, CDR2 YFSETQ. Trimming cost V 4 bases and J 4 bases; bases outside gene matches: 7. This CDR3 region has 15 residues.

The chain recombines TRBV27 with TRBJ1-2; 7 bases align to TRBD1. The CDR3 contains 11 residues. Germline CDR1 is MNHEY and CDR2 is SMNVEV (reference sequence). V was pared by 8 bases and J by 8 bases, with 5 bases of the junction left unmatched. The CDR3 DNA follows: TGTGCCAGCGGTCAGACAGGGGGCTACACCTTC. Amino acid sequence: CASGQTGGYTF.

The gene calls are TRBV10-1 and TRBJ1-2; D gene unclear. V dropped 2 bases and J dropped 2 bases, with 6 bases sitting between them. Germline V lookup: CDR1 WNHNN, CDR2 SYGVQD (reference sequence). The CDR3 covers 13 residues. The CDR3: CASSEHTNYGYTF. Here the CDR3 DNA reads TGCGCCAGCAGTGAGCACACGAACTATGGCTACACCTTC.

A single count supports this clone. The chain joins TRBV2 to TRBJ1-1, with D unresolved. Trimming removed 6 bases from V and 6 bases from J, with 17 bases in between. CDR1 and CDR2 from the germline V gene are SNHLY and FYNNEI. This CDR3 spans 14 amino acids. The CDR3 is CASSAGRLSAEAFF. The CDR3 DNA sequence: TGTGCCAGCAGCGCCGGGAGACTCTCGGCTGAAGCTTTCTTT.

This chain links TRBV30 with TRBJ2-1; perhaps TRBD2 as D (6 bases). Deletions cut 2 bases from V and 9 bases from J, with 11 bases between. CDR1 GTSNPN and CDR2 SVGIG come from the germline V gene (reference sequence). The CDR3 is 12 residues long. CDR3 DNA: TGTGCCTGGAGTCTTCAGGGAGGTGAGCAGTTCTTC. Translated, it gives CAWSLQGGEQFF.

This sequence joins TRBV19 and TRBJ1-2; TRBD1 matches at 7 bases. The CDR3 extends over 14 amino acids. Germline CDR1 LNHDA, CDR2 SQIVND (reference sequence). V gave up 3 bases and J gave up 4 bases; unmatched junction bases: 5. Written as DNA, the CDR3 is TGTGCCAGTAGTATCAAGGGGGCTAGCTATGGCTACACCTTC. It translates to CASSIKGASYGYTF. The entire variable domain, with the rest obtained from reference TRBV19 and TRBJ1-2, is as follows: DGGITQSPKYLFRKEGQNVTLSCEQNLNHDAMYWYRQDPGQGLRLIYYSQIVNDFQKGDIAEGYSVSREKKESFPLTVTSAQKNPTAFYLCASSIKGASYGYTFGSGTRLTVV.

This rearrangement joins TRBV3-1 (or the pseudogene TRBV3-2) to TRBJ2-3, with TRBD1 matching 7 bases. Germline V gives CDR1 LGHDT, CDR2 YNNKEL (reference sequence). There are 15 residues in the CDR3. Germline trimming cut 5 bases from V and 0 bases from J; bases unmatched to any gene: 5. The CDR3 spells CASSDRAASTDTQYF. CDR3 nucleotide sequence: TGTGCCAGCAGCGACAGGGCTGCTAGCACAGATACGCAGTATTTT.

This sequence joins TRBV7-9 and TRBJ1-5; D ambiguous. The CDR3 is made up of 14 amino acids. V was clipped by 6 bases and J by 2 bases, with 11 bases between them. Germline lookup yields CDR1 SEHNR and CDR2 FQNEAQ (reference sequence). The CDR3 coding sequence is TGTGCCAGCAGGGGAGGGTTGGGCAATCAGCCCCAGCATTTT. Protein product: CASRGGLGNQPQHF.

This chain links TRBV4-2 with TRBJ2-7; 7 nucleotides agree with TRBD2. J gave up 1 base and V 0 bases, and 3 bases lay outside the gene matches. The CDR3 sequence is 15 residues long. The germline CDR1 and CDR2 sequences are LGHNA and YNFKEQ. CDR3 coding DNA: TGTGCCAGCAGCCAAGATGCGGGGGAGTCCTACGAGCAGTACTTC. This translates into CASSQDAGESYEQYF.

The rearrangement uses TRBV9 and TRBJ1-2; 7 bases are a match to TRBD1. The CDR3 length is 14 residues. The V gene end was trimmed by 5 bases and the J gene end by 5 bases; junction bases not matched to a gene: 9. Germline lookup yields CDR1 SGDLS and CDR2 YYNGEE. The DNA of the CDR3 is TGTGCCAGCAGTGAGCCCACAGGGGATTATGGCTACACCTTC. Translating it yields CASSEPTGDYGYTF.

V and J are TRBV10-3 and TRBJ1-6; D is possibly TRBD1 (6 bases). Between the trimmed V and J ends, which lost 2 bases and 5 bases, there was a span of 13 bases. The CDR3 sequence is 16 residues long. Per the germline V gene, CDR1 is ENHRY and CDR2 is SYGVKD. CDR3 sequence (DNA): TGTGCCATCAGTGAGGCAGGGGACGCTAATAATTCACCCCTCCACTTT. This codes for CAISEAGDANNSPLHF.

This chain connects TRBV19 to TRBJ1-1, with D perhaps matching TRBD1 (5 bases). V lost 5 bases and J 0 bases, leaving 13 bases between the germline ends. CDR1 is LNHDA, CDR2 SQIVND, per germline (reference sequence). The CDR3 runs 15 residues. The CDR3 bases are TGTGCCAGTAGTGTCCTCGGGGGACTGAACACTGAAGCTTTCTTT. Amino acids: CASSVLGGLNTEAFF.